This T cell receptor (beta chain) comes out of a study of shared clonotypes between healthy human individuals. Healthy HIV-negative adults with no recent acute infections or vaccinations were recruited as donors. The CDR3 sequence is 13 residues long. The V gene lost 4 bases and the J gene lost 8 bases, with 14 bases spanning the gap. Germline V gene lookup returns CDR1 MNHEY and CDR2 SVGAGI. TCRdb keeps only in-frame clones here, not all; method: immunoSEQ multiplex PCR. The data contain about 2.4 million clones, roughly 93% of them singletons. This clonotype was obtained from a man younger than 35 in good health. Some clones in this sample may be carry-over from other donors' samples. Sequencing was carried out using naive CD4+ T cells from PBMCs. Subset given: CD45RA+ positively selected. The rearrangement links TRBV6-5 to TRBJ1-2; no clear D. DNA of the CDR3: TGTGCCAGCAGTTCCGGACCGGGTCGGGGCTACACCTTC. Translated: CASSSGPGRGYTF.